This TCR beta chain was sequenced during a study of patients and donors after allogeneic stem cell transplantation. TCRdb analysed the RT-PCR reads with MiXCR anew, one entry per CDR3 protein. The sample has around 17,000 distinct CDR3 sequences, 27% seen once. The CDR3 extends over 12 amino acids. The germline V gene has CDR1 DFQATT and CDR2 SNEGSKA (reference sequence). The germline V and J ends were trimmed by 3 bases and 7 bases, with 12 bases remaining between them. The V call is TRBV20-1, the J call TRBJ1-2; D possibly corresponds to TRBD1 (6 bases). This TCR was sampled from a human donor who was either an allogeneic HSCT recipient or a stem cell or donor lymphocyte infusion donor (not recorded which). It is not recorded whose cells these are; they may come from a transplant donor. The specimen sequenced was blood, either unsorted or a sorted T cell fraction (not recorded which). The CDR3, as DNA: TGCAGTGCTAGTGCCGGGACAATTGGCTACACCTTC. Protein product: CSASAGTIGYTF.